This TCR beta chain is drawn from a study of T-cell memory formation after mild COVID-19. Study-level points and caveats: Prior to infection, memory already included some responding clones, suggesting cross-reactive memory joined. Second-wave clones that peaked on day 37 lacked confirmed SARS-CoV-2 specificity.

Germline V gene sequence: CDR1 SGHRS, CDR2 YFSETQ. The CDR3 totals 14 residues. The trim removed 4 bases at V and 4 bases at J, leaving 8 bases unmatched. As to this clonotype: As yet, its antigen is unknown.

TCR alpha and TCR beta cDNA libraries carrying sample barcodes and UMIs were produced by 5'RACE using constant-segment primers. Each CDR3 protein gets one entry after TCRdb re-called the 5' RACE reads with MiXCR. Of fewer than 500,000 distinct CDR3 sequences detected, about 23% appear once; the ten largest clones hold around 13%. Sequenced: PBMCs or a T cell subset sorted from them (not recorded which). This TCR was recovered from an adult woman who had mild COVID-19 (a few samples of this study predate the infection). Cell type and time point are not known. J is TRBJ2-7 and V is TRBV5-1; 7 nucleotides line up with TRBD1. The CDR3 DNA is TGCGCCAGCAGCGGGACAGCAAGGAGTTACGAGCAGTACTTC. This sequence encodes CASSGTARSYEQYF.